This entry lists 19 T cell receptor beta chains sequenced from one sample in a study of blood T cells in healthy people across ages. Together with a sample-barcoded 5' primer, a J-beta primer mix was included in a second PCR lasting about 7 to 11 cycles. TCRdb reprocessed the 5' RACE reads via MiXCR and lists one record per CDR3 protein. Of around 1.5 million distinct CDR3 sequences in the sample, 55% to 75% were seen once. The sequenced sample was blood. Receptors originate from a man aged 18 to 29 in good health.

This clonotype showed up just a few times. The chain's CDR3 is CSARAWGVTDTQYF. The CDR3 nucleotides read TGCAGTGCTAGAGCTTGGGGAGTCACAGATACGCAGTATTTT. J is TRBJ2-3 and V is TRBV20-1, with a tentative D call TRBD2 (5 bases). Trimming shortened V by 1 base and J by 2 bases, and 10 bases separated the two germline ends. This CDR3 has 14 amino acids. Per the germline V gene, CDR1 is DFQATT and CDR2 is SNEGSKA (reference sequence).

This chain's CDR3 is CASSLLPGHPTRNAYEQYF. The CDR3 coding sequence is TGTGCCAGCAGTTTATTGCCGGGACACCCAACGAGGAACGCCTACGAGCAGTACTTC. The J gene is TRBJ2-4, the V gene TRBV28; tentatively, D is TRBD1 (6 bases). Near its end, the DNA agrees better with TRBJ2-7, so the J call may be wrong. Germline CDR1 is MDHEN and CDR2 is SYDVKM. CDR3 length equals 19 residues.

The chain joins TRBV7-2 to TRBJ1-2; a weak D match, TRBD1 (5 bases). With 4 bases removed from V and 2 bases from J, the gap between germline ends came to 14 bases. Germline-derived CDR1 and CDR2 are SGHTA and FQGNSA. This CDR3 contains 15 residues. The CDR3 DNA reads as TGTGCCAGCAGCTCTCGGGGGGTACAGAACTATGGCTACACCTTC. Translating it yields CASSSRGVQNYGYTF.

The chain links TRBV7-2 to TRBJ2-7; D gene unclear. Trimming left V 2 bases short and J 0 bases short, with 14 bases between. This CDR3 is 16 amino acids long. In germline, CDR1 is SGHTA, CDR2 FQGNSA. The CDR3 region is CASSLWVNLLSYEQYF. The CDR3 DNA sequence: TGTGCCAGCAGCTTATGGGTTAATCTCCTCTCCTACGAGCAGTACTTC.

This clonotype has just a few counts. The chain has TRBV18 and TRBJ2-7, with unresolved D. The CDR3 consists of 16 residues. V was trimmed by 0 bases and J by 2 bases, leaving 14 bases between them. CDR1 and CDR2 (germline): KGHSH, LQKENI. CDR3 coding DNA: TGTGCCAGCTCACCACCGGGTTACTCCTTCCCCTACGAGCAGTACTTC. It encodes CASSPPGYSFPYEQYF.

V usage is TRBV11-2 and J usage is TRBJ1-6, with D possibly matching TRBD1 (6 bases). The germline V gene encodes CDR1 SGHAT and CDR2 FQNNGV. The CDR3 contains 18 residues. Trimming shortened V by 1 base and J by 0 bases, and 13 bases separated the two germline ends. The CDR3 DNA reads as TGTGCCAGCAGCTTAGTGGTGAAGGGGGGCTCCTATAATTCACCCCTCCACTTT. This translates into CASSLVVKGGSYNSPLHF.

The chain is built from TRBV18 and TRBJ1-2, with D perhaps TRBD1 (5 bases). Germline V CDR1 and CDR2: KGHSH, LQKENI. Trimming left V 3 bases short and J 3 bases short, with 14 bases between. This CDR3 comprises 15 residues. The CDR3 loop is CASSPKHTGDYGYTF. In DNA form, the CDR3 reads TGTGCCAGCTCACCCAAGCATACGGGGGACTATGGCTACACCTTC.

J is TRBJ1-1 and V is TRBV6-6; possible D gene TRBD1, 5 bases. This CDR3 spans 13 amino acids. CDR1 and CDR2 (germline): MNHNY, SVGAGI (reference sequence). The V gene lost 3 bases and the J gene lost 6 bases, with 11 bases spanning the gap. DNA of the CDR3: TGTGCCAGCAGTTATCAACAGGTCGCTGAAGCTTTCTTT. Amino acid sequence: CASSYQQVAEAFF.

The rearrangement uses TRBV24-1 and TRBJ2-1; 9 bases match TRBD2. The last part of the DNA fits TRBJ2-7 better; the J call may be wrong. CDR1 is KGHDR and CDR2 is SFDVKD in the germline V gene. The CDR3 consists of 18 residues. The CDR3 nucleotides are TGTGCCACCAGTGACCCAAAGACGGCGGGAGGGGCCTACAATGAGCAGTACTTC. Amino acids: CATSDPKTAGGAYNEQYF.

This clonotype has just a few counts. This rearrangement joins TRBV4-1 to TRBJ2-7; D uncertain. V shed 1 base and J shed 0 bases, with 7 bases lying between them. CDR1 MGHRA and CDR2 YSYEKL come from the germline V gene. CDR3 length equals 14 residues. CDR3: CASSQGAVSYEQYF. The DNA for the CDR3 is TGCGCCAGCAGCCAAGGGGCAGTCTCCTACGAGCAGTACTTC.

The V call is TRBV5-1, the J call TRBJ1-2, with 8 bases fitting TRBD1. Germline CDR1 SGHRS, CDR2 YFSETQ. This CDR3 spans 16 amino acids. Trimming took 5 bases from V and 5 from J; bases not matched to a gene: 14. The CDR3 sequence: CASSKATGQEHYGYTF. The CDR3 bases are TGCGCCAGCAGTAAAGCCACGGGACAGGAGCATTATGGCTACACCTTC. Supplemented by reference TRBV5-1 and TRBJ1-2, the full variable domain reads KAGVTQTPRYLIKTRGQQVTLSCSPISGHRSVSWYQQTPGQGLQFLFEYFSETQRNKGNFPGRFSGRQFSNSRSEMNVSTLELGDSALYLCASSKATGQEHYGYTFGSGTRLTVV.

The chain has TRBV5-1 and TRBJ1-3; no clear D gene. The CDR3 totals 11 residues. In germline, CDR1 is SGHRS, CDR2 YFSETQ. V lost 9 bases and J 3 bases, leaving 7 bases between the germline ends. This CDR3 is CATQSGNTIYF. Here the CDR3 DNA reads TGCGCCACCCAGAGTGGAAACACCATATATTTT.

This clonotype was seen more than once but under ten times. The CDR3 bases are TGTGCCACCAGCAGGGACAGGGTTGGAGGCTACACCTTC. Its translation: CATSRDRVGGYTF. The rearrangement links TRBV15 to TRBJ1-2; TRBD1 agrees at 8 bases. This CDR3 has 13 amino acids. Germline trimming cut 3 bases from V and 8 bases from J; bases unmatched to any gene: 5. Germline loops: CDR1 LNHNV, CDR2 YYDKDF (reference sequence).

This clonotype was counted only a few times. The chain couples TRBV27 to TRBJ1-4; 7 bases map to TRBD1. With V trimmed by 6 bases and J by 5 bases, 6 bases remained unmatched. This CDR3 comprises 14 residues. The germline CDR1 and CDR2 sequences are MNHEY and SMNVEV (reference sequence). CDR3 region: CASRMTGPNEKLFF. CDR3 DNA: TGTGCCAGCAGGATGACAGGGCCCAATGAAAAACTGTTTTTT. The full variable domain, its missing parts supplied by reference TRBV27 and TRBJ1-4, is EAQVTQNPRYLITVTGKKLTVTCSQNMNHEYMSWYRQDPGLGLRQIYYSMNVEVTDKGDVPEGYKVSRKEKRNFPLILESPSPNQTSLYFCASRMTGPNEKLFFGSGTQLSVL.

The V and J genes are TRBV29-1 and TRBJ2-7; 7 bases map to TRBD2. Germline V gives CDR1 SQVTM, CDR2 ANQGSEA. The junction had 4 bases not matched to a gene; V was cut back by 6 bases and J by 5 bases. The CDR3 spans 11 residues. DNA for the CDR3: TGCAGCGTGGGGAGGGAAAACGAGCAGTACTTC. Protein: CSVGRENEQYF.

The genes are TRBV20-1 and TRBJ2-2; no clear D gene. Trimming cost V 0 bases and J 7 bases, with 6 bases left between them. CDR1 is DFQATT and CDR2 is SNEGSKA in the germline V gene (reference sequence). This CDR3 has 12 residues. CDR3 residues: CSARDVYGELFF. The CDR3 DNA is TGCAGTGCTAGAGATGTTTACGGGGAGCTGTTTTTT.

V is TRBV7-6 and J is TRBJ2-1, with D tentatively TRBD1 (6 bases). Per germline, CDR1 SGHVS and CDR2 FNYEAQ. This CDR3 comprises 14 residues. With 9 bases removed from V and 5 bases from J, the gap between germline ends came to 17 bases. Here the CDR3 reads CARTTGLRDNEQFF. The CDR3 DNA reads TGTGCCAGGACTACAGGGTTGAGAGACAATGAGCAGTTCTTC.

This clonotype was seen a few times. The J gene is TRBJ2-1, the V gene TRBV20-1, with 7 bases that match TRBD1. The germline V gene has CDR1 DFQATT and CDR2 SNEGSKA (reference sequence). The CDR3 is 16 amino acids. Trimming took 5 bases from V and 2 from J; bases not matched to a gene: 12. CDR3 coding DNA: TGCAGTGCTCACAAGGGGGCTAGTAACCCCTACAATGAGCAGTTCTTC. Protein sequence: CSAHKGASNPYNEQFF.

Only one count was recorded for this clonotype. This rearrangement joins TRBV7-2 to TRBJ2-3; TRBD1 matches at 11 bases. V shed 3 bases, J shed 5 bases, and the junction held 7 bases outside the gene matches. The germline CDR1 and CDR2 sequences are SGHTA and FQGNSA. The CDR3 runs 16 residues. CDR3 DNA: TGTGCCAGCAGCTTCGGAGGACAGGGGGCGAAAGATACGCAGTATTTT. Translation: CASSFGGQGAKDTQYF.